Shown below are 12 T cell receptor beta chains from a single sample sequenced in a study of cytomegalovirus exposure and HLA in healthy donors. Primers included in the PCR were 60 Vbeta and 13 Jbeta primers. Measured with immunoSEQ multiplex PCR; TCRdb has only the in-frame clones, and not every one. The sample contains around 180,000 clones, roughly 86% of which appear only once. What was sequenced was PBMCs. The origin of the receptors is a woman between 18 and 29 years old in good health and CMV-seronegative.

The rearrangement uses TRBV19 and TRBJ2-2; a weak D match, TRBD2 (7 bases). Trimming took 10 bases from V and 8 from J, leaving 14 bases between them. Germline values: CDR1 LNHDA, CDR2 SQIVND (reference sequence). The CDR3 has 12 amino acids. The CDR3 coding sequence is TGTGCCACCAAGGGGGGGTATGGGGAGCTGTTTTTT. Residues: CATKGGYGELFF.

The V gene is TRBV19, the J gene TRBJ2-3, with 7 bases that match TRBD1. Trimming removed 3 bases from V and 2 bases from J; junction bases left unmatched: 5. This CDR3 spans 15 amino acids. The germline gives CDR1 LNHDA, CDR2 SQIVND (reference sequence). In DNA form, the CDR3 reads TGTGCCAGTAGTATGGGACAGACAACCACAGATACGCAGTATTTT. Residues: CASSMGQTTTDTQYF.

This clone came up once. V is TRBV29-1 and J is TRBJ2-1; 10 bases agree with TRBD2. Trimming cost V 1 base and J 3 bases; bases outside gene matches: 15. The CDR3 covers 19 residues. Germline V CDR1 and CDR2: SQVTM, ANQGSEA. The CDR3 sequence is CSVEGGGLAGDLRYNEQFF. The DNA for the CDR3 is TGCAGCGTTGAAGGGGGGGGCCTAGCGGGAGACCTGCGCTACAATGAGCAGTTCTTC.

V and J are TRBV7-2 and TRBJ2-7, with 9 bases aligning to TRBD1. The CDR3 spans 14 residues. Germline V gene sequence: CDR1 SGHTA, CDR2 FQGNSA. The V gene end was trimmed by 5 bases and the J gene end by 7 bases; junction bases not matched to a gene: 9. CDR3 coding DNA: TGTGCCAGCAGCGCACAGGGGGCGCTCGGGGAGCAGTACTTC. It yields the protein CASSAQGALGEQYF.

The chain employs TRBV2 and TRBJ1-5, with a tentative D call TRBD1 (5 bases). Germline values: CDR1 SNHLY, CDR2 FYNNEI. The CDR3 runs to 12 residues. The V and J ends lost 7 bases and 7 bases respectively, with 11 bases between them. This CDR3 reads CASTPGGQPQHF. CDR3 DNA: TGTGCCAGCACCCCCGGGGGACAGCCCCAGCATTTT.

The CDR3 is CASSHGLAGAQQFF. The CDR3 region has the DNA TGTGCCAGCAGCCATGGACTAGCGGGGGCCCAACAGTTCTTC. This chain connects TRBV5-4 to TRBJ2-1, with 13 bases aligning to TRBD2. From germline, CDR1 is SGHNT and CDR2 YYREEE (reference sequence). The CDR3 has 14 residues. V lost 4 bases and J lost 13; bases outside the gene matches: 8.

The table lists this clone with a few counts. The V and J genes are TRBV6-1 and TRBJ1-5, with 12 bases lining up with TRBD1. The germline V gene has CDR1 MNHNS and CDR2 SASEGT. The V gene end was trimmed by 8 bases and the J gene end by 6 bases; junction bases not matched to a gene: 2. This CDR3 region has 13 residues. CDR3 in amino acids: CASVGQGAQPQHF. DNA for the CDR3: TGTGCCAGCGTGGGACAGGGGGCTCAGCCCCAGCATTTT.

The CDR3 sequence is CASSLGGQGAYGYTF. Here the CDR3 DNA reads TGTGCCAGCAGCTTGGGAGGACAGGGGGCCTATGGCTACACCTTC. The chain couples TRBV5-6 to TRBJ1-2; 11 bases fit TRBD1. The CDR3 runs 15 residues. Trimming cost V 0 bases and J 4 bases; bases outside gene matches: 2. Germline V gene data show CDR1 as SGHDT and CDR2 as YYEEEE.

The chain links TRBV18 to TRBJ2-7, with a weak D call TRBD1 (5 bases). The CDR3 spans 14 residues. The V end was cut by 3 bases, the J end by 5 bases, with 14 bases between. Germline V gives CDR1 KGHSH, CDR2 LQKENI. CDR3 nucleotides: TGTGCCAGCTCACCGCTGAGACAGAGCCACGAGCAGTACTTC. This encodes CASSPLRQSHEQYF.

The CDR3: CASSLEEGRRQFF. In DNA form, the CDR3 reads TGTGCCAGCAGCTTGGAAGAGGGCAGAAGGCAGTTCTTC. This sequence joins TRBV5-6 and TRBJ2-1; maybe TRBD2 (5 bases). The CDR3 length is 13 residues. Per the germline V gene, CDR1 is SGHDT and CDR2 is YYEEEE. Between the trimmed V and J ends, which lost 0 bases and 12 bases, there was a span of 13 bases.

The CDR3 DNA reads as TGTGCCAGCAGCCCTCCCTGGGGGGACGTCTACGAGCAGTACTTC. Amino acids: CASSPPWGDVYEQYF. The chain joins TRBV9 to TRBJ2-7, with D perhaps TRBD2 (6 bases). Germline V CDR1 and CDR2: SGDLS, YYNGEE. Trimming pared 4 bases from V and 3 bases from J, leaving 17 bases between. The CDR3 consists of 15 residues.

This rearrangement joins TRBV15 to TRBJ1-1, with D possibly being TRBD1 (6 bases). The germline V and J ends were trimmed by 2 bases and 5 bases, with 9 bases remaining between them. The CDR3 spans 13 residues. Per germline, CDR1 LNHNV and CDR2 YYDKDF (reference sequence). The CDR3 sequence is CATSRHTGTEAFF. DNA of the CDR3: TGTGCCACCAGCAGACACACAGGGACTGAAGCTTTCTTT. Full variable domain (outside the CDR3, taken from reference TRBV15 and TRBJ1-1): DAMVIQNPRYQVTQFGKPVTLSCSQTLNHNVMYWYQQKSSQAPKLLFHYYDKDFNNEADTPDNFQSRRPNTSFCFLDIRSPGLGDTAMYLCATSRHTGTEAFFGQGTRLTVV.